This TCR beta chain was documented in a study of early T cells in non-severe SARS-CoV-2 infection. Study summary: With bulk RNA from unsorted whole blood as input, sequencing yielded unpaired chains. Whole-study results and caveats: Lookups in VDJdb leaned toward anti-spike CD8 responses and missed private and CD4 specificities.

TCRdb recomputed calls from the 5' RACE reads with MiXCR, one row per CDR3 protein. The sample holds around 70,000 distinct CDR3 sequences; around 15% are singletons and the top ten take 10% to 15%. Trimming removed 6 bases from V and 10 bases from J, with 21 bases in between. Germline V gene lookup returns CDR1 DFQATT and CDR2 SNEGSKA (reference sequence). The CDR3 consists of 13 residues. This clonotype was seen more than once but under ten times. The antigen is undetermined. The chain recombines TRBV20-1 with TRBJ1-2; D may be TRBD1 (6 bases). Sequencing was carried out using whole blood. This TCR was sampled from an adult who was a healthcare worker with PCR-confirmed SARS-CoV-2 infection or an uninfected control (not recorded which). This CDR3 is CSAQPRQTGHYTF. For the CDR3, the DNA is TGCAGTGCCCAGCCGCGCCAGACAGGACACTACACCTTC.